The 25 T cell receptor beta chains given below trace back to one sample, sequenced in a study of beta chain features in type 1 diabetes. Study-level findings and limits: Across all four CD4+ subsets, people with type 1 diabetes showed modestly shorter TCRB CDR3s.

Their antigen targets remain unknown. Every bit of the isolated RNA underwent reverse transcription, so sequencing read expressed TCRB transcripts. This table comes from immunoSEQ multiplex PCR, and its TCRdb copy is limited to in-frame clones, with some not included. The repertoire holds around 710,000 clones, with around 12% as singletons. Sequencing used naive CD4+ T cells from blood. These TCRs come from a man aged 30 to 39 with type 1 diabetes.

The V and J genes are TRBV7-8 and TRBJ2-1; TRBD2 aligns across 9 bases. The V and J ends lost 8 bases and 1 base, in that order; junction bases with no gene match: 6. Per germline, CDR1 SGHVS and CDR2 FQNEAQ. The CDR3 has 15 amino acids. The CDR3 DNA reads as TGTGCCAGCTTGATGGGACTAGCATCCTACAATGAGCAGTTCTTC. Its protein is CASLMGLASYNEQFF.

V gene TRBV7-2 combines with J gene TRBJ1-5; no definite D call. V was trimmed by 5 bases and J by 0 bases, leaving 8 bases between them. The CDR3 extends over 14 amino acids. From germline, CDR1 is SGHTA and CDR2 FQGNSA. The CDR3 is CASSARLSNQPQHF. CDR3 bases: TGTGCCAGCAGCGCAAGGCTTAGCAATCAGCCCCAGCATTTT.

This clone was found a few times. The chain is built from TRBV2 and TRBJ1-5; TRBD1 aligns across 8 bases. The CDR3 runs 15 residues. Germline CDR1 is SNHLY and CDR2 is FYNNEI. Unmatched junction bases numbered 5, after V lost 7 bases and J lost 0 bases. The CDR3 DNA follows: TGTGCCAGCACCGGGACAGGTAATAGCAATCAGCCCCAGCATTTT. Amino acid sequence: CASTGTGNSNQPQHF.

The gene calls are TRBV4-2 and TRBJ2-1; the D is unclear. The germline CDR1 and CDR2 sequences are LGHNA and YNFKEQ. V gave up 4 bases and J gave up 4 bases, with 17 bases separating them. The CDR3 consists of 16 residues. The CDR3 region has the DNA TGTGCCAGCAGCCGTTCCGGTGGGTTCGGGTACAATGAGCAGTTCTTC. Translation gives CASSRSGGFGYNEQFF.

This chain uses TRBV6-4 with TRBJ2-6; D remains ambiguous. Germline V CDR1 and CDR2: MRHNA, SNTAGT. This CDR3 region has 16 residues. Trimming removed 4 bases at V and 2 bases at J, with 12 bases between. The CDR3 DNA sequence: TGTGCCAGCAGTGTATCGTCGATCACTGGGGCCAACGTCCTGACTTTC. Amino acids: CASSVSSITGANVLTF.

This clone has a single count. The gene calls are TRBV28 and TRBJ2-3; 8 nucleotides agree with TRBD2. J gave up 0 bases and V 6 bases, and 11 bases lay outside the gene matches. The CDR3 sequence is 17 residues long. CDR1 is MDHEN, CDR2 SYDVKM, per germline. The CDR3 sequence is CASRTTAGETSTDTQYF. CDR3 bases: TGTGCCAGCAGAACTACAGCGGGGGAGACTAGCACAGATACGCAGTATTTT. The full variable domain, with the rest looked up from reference TRBV28 and TRBJ2-3, is DVKVTQSSRYLVKRTGEKVFLECVQDMDHENMFWYRQDPGLGLRLIYFSYDVKMKEKGDIPEGYSVSREKKERFSLILESASTNQTSMYLCASRTTAGETSTDTQYFGPGTRLTVL.

The V gene is TRBV13, the J gene TRBJ2-7; 10 bases fit TRBD2. Germline V gene sequence: CDR1 PRHDT, CDR2 FYEKMQ (reference sequence). V lost 5 bases and J lost 6; bases outside the gene matches: 10. The CDR3 totals 15 residues. The CDR3 DNA reads TGTGCCAGCAGCCCTACTATAGCGGGGGGTTCCGAGCAGTACTTC. Its protein is CASSPTIAGGSEQYF.

This clone was detected only a few times. J is TRBJ2-1 and V is TRBV29-1; D is uncertain. Germline loops: CDR1 SQVTM, CDR2 ANQGSEA. The CDR3 has 16 amino acids. The V gene lost 3 bases and the J gene lost 1 base, with 16 bases spanning the gap. Here the CDR3 DNA reads TGCAGCGTTGAGAACTCATCCCCCCCATCCTACAATGAGCAGTTCTTC. It encodes CSVENSSPPSYNEQFF.

This chain uses TRBV4-3 with TRBJ2-1, with 7 positions matching TRBD1. The CDR3 length is 15 residues. CDR1 and CDR2 from the germline V gene are LGHNA and YSLEER. V shed 3 bases, J shed 5 bases, and the junction held 7 bases outside the gene matches. The DNA for the CDR3 is TGCGCCAGCAGCCATGACCGGGACAGAGACAATGAGCAGTTCTTC. This gives the protein CASSHDRDRDNEQFF.

This clone has more than one count but fewer than ten. The J gene is TRBJ2-5, the V gene TRBV19; maybe TRBD1 (5 bases). The CDR3 has 11 amino acids. Trimming pared 5 bases from V and 5 bases from J, leaving 6 bases between. Germline CDR1 LNHDA, CDR2 SQIVND (reference sequence). DNA for the CDR3: TGTGCCAGTAGTGCAGGGGAGACCCAGTACTTC. Its protein product is CASSAGETQYF.

This clone has just a few counts. The rearrangement links TRBV4-1 to TRBJ2-3; 7 bases are shared with TRBD2. This CDR3 comprises 14 residues. CDR1 and CDR2 (germline): MGHRA, YSYEKL. J lost 1 base, V lost 4 bases, and 2 bases had no gene match. The CDR3 region has the DNA TGCGCCAGCAGCCGGCTAGCGGGCACAGATACGCAGTATTTT. It translates to CASSRLAGTDTQYF.

In this sample, this clone turned up a few times. Other DNA sequences of this sample code for an identical CDR3. The chain is built from TRBV5-1 and TRBJ2-2; 9 bases match TRBD1. Germline V gives CDR1 SGHRS, CDR2 YFSETQ. This CDR3 contains 15 residues. V shed 4 bases and J 0 bases; nucleotides not matched to a gene: 1. In DNA form, the CDR3 reads TGCGCCAGCAGCCGGACAGGGGCGAACACCGGGGAGCTGTTTTTT. Its translation: CASSRTGANTGELFF.

This clone was counted between two and nine times. V usage is TRBV18 and J usage is TRBJ1-2; D remains unclear. Germline CDR1 KGHSH, CDR2 LQKENI. With 2 bases removed from V and 5 bases from J, the gap between germline ends came to 12 bases. CDR3 length equals 14 residues. CDR3 bases: TGTGCCAGCTCACCAACAAGGGAAGATTATGGCTACACCTTC. Residues: CASSPTREDYGYTF.

This clone showed up just a few times. The chain employs TRBV7-2 and TRBJ1-5; D is possibly TRBD1 (5 bases). The CDR3 extends over 12 amino acids. CDR1 SGHTA and CDR2 FQGNSA come from the germline V gene. The germline V and J ends were trimmed by 9 bases and 2 bases, with 8 bases remaining between them. The CDR3 sequence: CASAGGNQPQHF. The CDR3 nucleotides read TGTGCCAGTGCGGGGGGCAATCAGCCCCAGCATTTT.

In this sample, this clone turned up a few times. The chain is built from TRBV2 and TRBJ2-1; the match to TRBD1 covers 9 bases. The germline CDR1 and CDR2 sequences are SNHLY and FYNNEI. V was pared by 7 bases and J by 1 base, with 8 bases of the junction left unmatched. CDR3 size: 16 residues. The CDR3 region is CASTPLGTGSYNEQFF. CDR3 nucleotide sequence: TGTGCCAGCACCCCCCTCGGGACAGGGTCCTACAATGAGCAGTTCTTC.

This clone occurred a few times. The rearrangement uses TRBV7-9 and TRBJ2-5; no clear D gene. Trimming took off 5 bases at V and 0 bases at J, with 25 bases between the two ends. The CDR3 consists of 19 residues. Per the germline V gene, CDR1 is SEHNR and CDR2 is FQNEAQ (reference sequence). CDR3 loop: CASSLSVDPNAFYQETQYF. The CDR3 DNA reads as TGTGCCAGCAGCCTATCCGTAGATCCAAACGCATTTTACCAAGAGACCCAGTACTTC.

This clone was counted a few times. V and J are TRBV11-2 and TRBJ2-1; 14 bases are shared with TRBD2. Germline CDR1 is SGHAT and CDR2 is FQNNGV. The CDR3 is made up of 18 amino acids. Unmatched junction bases numbered 15, after V lost 4 bases and J lost 10 bases. The CDR3 DNA reads TGTGCCAGCAGCTCCTCATCCATGACTAGCGGGGGGGTGAAAGAGCAGTTCTTC. It is translated as CASSSSSMTSGGVKEQFF.

This clone occurred a few times. The chain joins TRBV6-5 to TRBJ2-7; possible D gene TRBD1, 6 bases. Trimming stripped 2 bases from V and 2 bases from J, with 10 bases between. CDR3 length: 14 residues. Germline lookup yields CDR1 MNHEY and CDR2 SVGAGI. As DNA, the CDR3 is TGTGCCAGCAGTTACGACAGGTCCACCTACGAGCAGTACTTC. Its translation is CASSYDRSTYEQYF.

A few counts support this clone. The V and J genes are TRBV30 and TRBJ2-3; 10 positions agree with TRBD2. Trimming at V came to 4 bases and at J to 2 bases, leaving 3 bases not matched to a gene. CDR1 is GTSNPN and CDR2 is SVGIG in the germline V gene (reference sequence). CDR3 size: 14 residues. The CDR3 region is CAWTSGGLTDTQYF. Written as DNA, the CDR3 is TGTGCCTGGACTAGCGGGGGACTCACAGATACGCAGTATTTT.

This clone was detected a few times. The gene calls are TRBV5-1 and TRBJ1-3; D unclear. V lost 5 bases, J lost 0 bases, and 15 bases lay in between. Per germline, CDR1 SGHRS and CDR2 YFSETQ. The CDR3 has 16 residues. Here the CDR3 reads CASRLNLRGSGNTIYF. CDR3 sequence (DNA): TGCGCCAGCAGGCTGAACCTACGGGGCTCTGGAAACACCATATATTTT.

This clone is a singleton in its sample. V usage is TRBV7-9 and J usage is TRBJ2-1; D possibly matches TRBD1 or TRBD2 (5 bases each). Per the germline V gene, CDR1 is SEHNR and CDR2 is FQNEAQ (reference sequence). Trimming stripped 2 bases from V and 2 bases from J, with 16 bases between. This CDR3 region has 17 residues. The CDR3 loop is CASSLKIGGNTYNEQFF. The CDR3 nucleotides are TGTGCCAGCAGCTTAAAGATTGGGGGAAACACCTACAATGAGCAGTTCTTC.

J is TRBJ2-2 and V is TRBV10-3; D is unresolved. CDR3 length: 15 residues. Germline CDR1 is ENHRY and CDR2 is SYGVKD. The V and J ends lost 3 bases and 0 bases respectively, with 8 bases between them. The chain's CDR3 is CAISETITNTGELFF. The CDR3 DNA follows: TGTGCCATCAGTGAAACTATAACGAACACCGGGGAGCTGTTTTTT.

This clone has a handful of counts. The chain employs TRBV9 and TRBJ2-7; 11 bases are a match to TRBD1. V dropped 3 bases and J dropped 5; count of bases not matched to a gene: 7. CDR3 length equals 15 residues. Germline assignment: CDR1 SGDLS and CDR2 YYNGEE. CDR3 nucleotide sequence: TGTGCCAGCAGCGCCACGGGACAGGGGGAGGACGAGCAGTACTTC. This gives the protein CASSATGQGEDEQYF.

This clone was seen more than once but under ten times. The gene calls are TRBV18 and TRBJ1-1; D gene uncertain. Looked up from germline, CDR1 is KGHSH and CDR2 is LQKENI. There are 14 residues in the CDR3. V dropped 6 bases and J dropped 11 bases, with 22 bases sitting between them. The CDR3, as DNA: TGTGCCAGCTCCCTCTCCCGGACGGGAAGAGGTGCTTTCTTT. The encoded protein is CASSLSRTGRGAFF.

This clone occurred a few times. V usage is TRBV7-2 and J usage is TRBJ2-1; D not resolved. This CDR3 contains 12 residues. The germline V gene has CDR1 SGHTA and CDR2 FQGNSA. Deletions cut 5 bases from V and 9 bases from J, with 11 bases between. CDR3 in amino acids: CASSAAIFEQFF. The CDR3 bases are TGTGCCAGCAGCGCCGCTATTTTTGAGCAGTTCTTC.